This TCR beta chain is from a study of early T cells in non-severe SARS-CoV-2 infection. Remarks on this clonotype: A junction boundary mismatches the germline segment, possibly from a read error.

A single record per CDR3 protein comes from TCRdb applying MiXCR to the 5' RACE reads. The profile shows 65,000 to 85,000 distinct CDR3 sequences, roughly 10% of them singletons. CDR3 size: 15 residues. The V gene's germline CDR1 is LNHDA and CDR2 SQIVND (reference sequence). The chain is built from TRBV19 and TRBJ2-2, with 10 nucleotides matching TRBD2. This clonotype was sampled from an adult who was a healthcare worker with PCR-confirmed SARS-CoV-2 infection or an uninfected control (not recorded which). This specimen was whole blood, taken at baseline. Written as DNA, the CDR3 is TGTGCCAGTAGAATAGCGGGAGGCGGTACCGGGGAGCTGTTTTTT. This sequence encodes CASRIAGGGTGELFF.